The rows below give T cell receptor beta chains drawn from one sample of a study of shared clonotypes between healthy human individuals. Assay: immunoSEQ multiplex PCR; the TCRdb copy retains only in-frame clones and omits some. The sample has 2 million to 3 million clones, 93% seen once; the top ten hold about 0.39%. The sample consisted of naive CD4+ T cells from PBMCs. Receptors originate from a man in his late teens or twenties in good health. Some clones in this sample may be carry-over from other donors' samples. CDR3s include the opening cysteine and the closing phenylalanine or tryptophan. D genes are given only for firm matches. Not every row has a clone size; where given, it reads once, few, many or a size class.

V gene,J gene,clone size,D gene,CDR3 DNA,CDR3 protein
TRBV7-6,TRBJ2-1,.,TRBD2,TGTGCCAGCAGCTCGGGACTAGCGGGACGGATAAGGGATGAGCAGTTCTTC,CASSSGLAGRIRDEQFF
TRBV4-2,TRBJ2-3,.,.,TGTGCCAGCAGCCAAGCCTCCCGACTAGTAACAGATACGCAGTATTTT,CASSQASRLVTDTQYF
TRBV6-1,TRBJ2-5,.,.,TGTGCCAGCAGTGAACTCCTGGAGACCCAGTACTTC,CASSELLETQYF
TRBV4-3,TRBJ2-3,.,TRBD2,TGCGCCAGCAGCCAAGAATTAATGTCAGCTAGCGGACGCACAGATACGCAGTATTTT,CASSQELMSASGRTDTQYF
TRBV28,TRBJ2-7,.,.,TGTGCCAGCAGCCTTCGACTTGTTCCGGTTTACGAGCAGTACTTC,CASSLRLVPVYEQYF
TRBV18,TRBJ2-2,once,.,TGTGCCAGCTCACCACGACAGGAGCCTACCGGGGAGCTGTTTTTT,CASSPRQEPTGELFF
TRBV19,TRBJ1-5,.,.,TGTGCCAGTAGTACCCCAGGGCGGTATAGCAATCAGCCCCAGCATTTT,CASSTPGRYSNQPQHF
TRBV21-1,TRBJ1-1,.,.,TGTGCCAGCAGCCCCCGACACCTTGAAGCTTTCTTT,CASSPRHLEAFF
TRBV11-2,TRBJ2-2,.,TRBD2,TGTGCCAGCAGCATTAGGGCTAGCGGGAGGATTAGGACCGGGGAGCTGTTTTTT,CASSIRASGRIRTGELFF
TRBV6-1,TRBJ2-1,.,.,TGTGCCAGCAGTGAAACCATTGCGGGATACAATGAGCAGTTCTTC,CASSETIAGYNEQFF
TRBV5-8,TRBJ1-1,.,.,TGTGCCAGCAGCCTGGACAGCCAGAACACTGAAGCTTTCTTT,CASSLDSQNTEAFF
TRBV5-1,TRBJ2-2,.,.,TGCGCCAGCAGCTTGACAGGGGACTTTAAGAGCGGGGAGCTGTTTTTT,CASSLTGDFKSGELFF
TRBV19,TRBJ2-7,.,TRBD2,TGTGCCAGTAGTATCGGCCCGAGGGGTGGCGGGAGATACGAGCAGTACTTC,CASSIGPRGGGRYEQYF
TRBV6-1,TRBJ1-3,once,TRBD1,TGTGCCAGCAAGCAGGGGGCATCTGGAAACACCATATATTTT,CASKQGASGNTIYF
TRBV4-3,TRBJ1-4,.,.,TGCGCCAGCAGCCTGTATGGCACTAATGAAAAACTGTTTTTT,CASSLYGTNEKLFF
TRBV29-1,TRBJ2-3,.,TRBD2,TGCAGCGTTGATAGGGCTAGCGGGAGTTCAGATACGCAGTATTTT,CSVDRASGSSDTQYF
TRBV7-9,TRBJ2-5,.,.,TGTGCCAGCAGACCGGGGACTTACCAAGAGACCCAGTACTTC,CASRPGTYQETQYF
TRBV9,TRBJ1-4,.,TRBD1,TGTGCCAGCAGCGAAAGGACAGGGGCATCTAATGAAAAACTGTTTTTT,CASSERTGASNEKLFF
TRBV18,TRBJ2-5,.,.,TGTGCCAGCTCACCAGGACGGTGGGGCCAAGAGACCCAGTACTTC,CASSPGRWGQETQYF
TRBV2,TRBJ1-2,once,TRBD1,TGTGCCAGCAGTGAGCAGGGGGCCAACTATGGCTACACCTTC,CASSEQGANYGYTF
TRBV9,TRBJ2-1,.,.,TGTGCCAGCAGCGGCAGGGGCCCCACGGGGAGTGAGCAGTTCTTC,CASSGRGPTGSEQFF
TRBV7-3,TRBJ2-1,.,.,TGTGCCAGCAGCTTAGGCACTCACAATGAGCAGTTCTTC,CASSLGTHNEQFF
TRBV5-5,TRBJ2-6,.,TRBD1,TGTGCCAGCAGCTTCCGGGACAGGACCTCTGGGGCCAACGTCCTGACTTTC,CASSFRDRTSGANVLTF
TRBV28,TRBJ2-1,once,.,TGTGCCAGCAGTTTCCGTGGTGGGGGGAAGGGTGAGCAGTTCTTC,CASSFRGGGKGEQFF
TRBV5-1,TRBJ2-1,.,TRBD1,TGCGCCAGGAGGATGAGTTCAGGGGGCGCGCAGTTCTTC,CARRMSSGGAQFF
TRBV4-3,TRBJ2-7,.,.,TGCGCCAGCAGCCAAGATCGAAGGGAGCAGTACTTC,CASSQDRREQYF
TRBV14,TRBJ2-4,.,TRBD2,TGTGCCAGCAGCTCAAAATACGGGACTAGCGGGAGGGCCAAAAACATTCAGTACTTC,CASSSKYGTSGRAKNIQYF
TRBV9,TRBJ2-3,.,.,TGTGCCAGCAGCGTAGGCGGGACTGGCACAGATACGCAGTATTTT,CASSVGGTGTDTQYF
TRBV27,TRBJ2-7,.,TRBD1,TGTGCCAGCAGTTTACGGGCAGGGGGCTACGAGCAGTACTTC,CASSLRAGGYEQYF
TRBV9,TRBJ1-6,.,TRBD1,TGTGCCAGCAGCCAAACAGGGGCGAATTCACCCCTCCACTTT,CASSQTGANSPLHF
TRBV29-1,TRBJ2-3,.,TRBD2,TGCAGCGTTGACACTAGCGGCACAGATACGCAGTATTTT,CSVDTSGTDTQYF
TRBV4-1,TRBJ2-2,.,TRBD1,TGCGCCAGCAGGAAAATCGGACCGAAACAGGGGCCCTTGGACACCGGGGAGCTGTTTTTT,CASRKIGPKQGPLDTGELFF
TRBV27,TRBJ1-4,.,.,TGTGCCAGCAGGTCCCGGGCCATAGGTCGTGAAAAACTGTTTTTT,CASRSRAIGREKLFF
TRBV5-8,TRBJ2-5,.,TRBD2,TGTGCCAGCAGGGAGCGGGAGGGCCGGATCCTTCAGACCCAGTACTTC,CASREREGRILQTQYF
TRBV4-3,TRBJ2-2,.,.,TGCGCCAGCAGCCAACAGGGGACGCGCGGGGAGCTGTTTTTT,CASSQQGTRGELFF
TRBV5-1,TRBJ1-2,.,.,TGCGCCAGCAGCTTGATGCGGTTAGGGGCAGCAAGTTCTAACTATGGCTACACCTTC,CASSLMRLGAASSNYGYTF
TRBV9,TRBJ2-7,.,.,TGTGCCAGCAGCGTAGGAATCCTCCAGAACGAGCAGTACTTC,CASSVGILQNEQYF
TRBV2,TRBJ1-2,.,.,TGTGCCAGCAGCCGAACAGGGTCTGATGGCTACACCTTC,CASSRTGSDGYTF
TRBV6-6,TRBJ1-4,.,.,TGTGCCAGCAGTTACTCGGGACGTAGAGGGGGTGAAAAACTGTTTTTT,CASSYSGRRGGEKLFF
TRBV9,TRBJ2-1,.,TRBD2,TGTGCCAGCAGCTCCGGCGGGAGTTCCTACAATGAGCAGTTCTTC,CASSSGGSSYNEQFF
TRBV21-1,TRBJ2-3,.,.,TGTGCCAGCAGCAAAGCCCCCCTAGACCAAGAGGATGCGGGCACAGATACGCAGTATTTT,CASSKAPLDQEDAGTDTQYF
TRBV7-9,TRBJ1-1,once,TRBD1,TGTGCCAGCAGCTTGACAGGGCTGAACACTGAAGCTTTCTTT,CASSLTGLNTEAFF
TRBV30,TRBJ1-1,.,.,TGTGCCTGGAGCGACGGAGGGTACACTGAAGCTTTCTTT,CAWSDGGYTEAFF
TRBV19,TRBJ2-3,.,TRBD2,TGTGCCAGTAGTAGCGGGAGAACTGGTACGCAGTATTTT,CASSSGRTGTQYF
TRBV28,TRBJ2-1,.,.,TGTGCCAGCAGAACCACGGGAGATGAGCAGTTCTTC,CASRTTGDEQFF
TRBV15,TRBJ2-5,.,.,TGTGCCACCAGCAGAGTTCGGGCTAGCTCTGAGCAGTACTTC,CATSRVRASSEQYF
TRBV6-6,TRBJ1-2,.,.,TGTGCCACCTCCGGCGATGGCTACACCTTC,CATSGDGYTF
TRBV13,TRBJ1-1,once,TRBD1,TGTGCCAGCAGCTACCGACAGGGGGTGAACACTGAAGCTTTCTTT,CASSYRQGVNTEAFF